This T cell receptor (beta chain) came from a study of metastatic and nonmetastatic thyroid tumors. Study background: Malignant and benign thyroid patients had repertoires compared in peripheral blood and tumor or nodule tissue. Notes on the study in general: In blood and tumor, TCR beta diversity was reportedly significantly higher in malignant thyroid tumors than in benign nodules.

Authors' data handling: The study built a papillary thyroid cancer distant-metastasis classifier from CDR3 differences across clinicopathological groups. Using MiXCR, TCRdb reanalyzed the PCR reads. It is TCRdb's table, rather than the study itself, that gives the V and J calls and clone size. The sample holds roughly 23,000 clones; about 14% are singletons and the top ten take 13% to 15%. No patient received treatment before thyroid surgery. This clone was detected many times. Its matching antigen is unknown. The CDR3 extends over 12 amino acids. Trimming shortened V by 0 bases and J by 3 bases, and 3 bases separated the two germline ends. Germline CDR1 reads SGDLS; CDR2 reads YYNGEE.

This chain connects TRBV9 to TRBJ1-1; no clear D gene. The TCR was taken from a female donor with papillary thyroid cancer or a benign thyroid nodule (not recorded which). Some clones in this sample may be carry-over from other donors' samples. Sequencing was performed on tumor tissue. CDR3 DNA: TGTGCCAGCAGCGTAGGTGACACTGAAGCTTTCTTT. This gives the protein CASSVGDTEAFF.